This TCR beta chain was found in a study of CD8+ T cells in alopecia areata. The sorting of PBMCs gave CD4+ and CD8+ T cells. Remarks on this clone: Its antigen is unidentified. Other DNA sequences within the sample encode an identical CDR3.

The study's findings and limits: Lesional scalp displayed greater clonality than normal scalp, most notably in alopecia totalis/universalis.

RNA extraction and reverse transcription yielded cDNA as sequencing template. TCRdb's copy holds only in-frame clones and misses some; the assay was immunoSEQ multiplex PCR. The sample includes under 250,000 clones, roughly three fifths seen only once; the top ten take 4.9%. CDR3 length: 13 residues. Germline V CDR1 and CDR2: PRHDT, FYEKMQ (reference sequence). Trimming left V 3 bases short and J 1 base short, with 6 bases between. The sequencing sample was made of CD8+ T cells sorted from blood. This receptor was identified in a human donor in good health. The chain carries TRBV13 and TRBJ1-1; no clear D gene. CDR3 in amino acids: CASSLTGNTEAFF. The CDR3 DNA reads TGTGCCAGCAGCTTGACGGGGAACACTGAAGCTTTCTTT. Full variable domain (rest looked up from reference TRBV13 and TRBJ1-1): AAGVIQSPRHLIKEKRETATLKCYPIPRHDTVYWYQQGPGQDPQFLISFYEKMQSDKGSIPDRFSAQQFSDYHSELNMSSLELGDSALYFCASSLTGNTEAFFGQGTRLTVV.